One sample yielded the 10 T cell receptor beta chains listed below, sequenced in a study of T cell changes during pregnancy in multiple sclerosis. Assay: immunoSEQ multiplex PCR; the TCRdb copy retains only in-frame clones and omits some. In the table there are 40,000 to 45,000 clones, about 88% of which are singletons. The source was CD8+ T cells from peripheral blood mononuclear cells, collected after pregnancy. Receptor source: a female donor in good health, enrolled as a control in a pregnancy study.

The chain uses TRBV2 and TRBJ1-5, with 9 bases fitting TRBD1. Trimming at V came to 0 bases and at J to 7 bases, leaving 10 bases not matched to a gene. Germline assignment: CDR1 SNHLY and CDR2 FYNNEI. The CDR3 sequence is 17 residues long. CDR3 residues: CASSEAGHRGQKQPQHF. The DNA of the CDR3 is TGTGCCAGCAGTGAAGCGGGGCACAGGGGGCAGAAACAGCCCCAGCATTTT.

The chain carries TRBV7-3 and TRBJ1-3; D uncertain. The CDR3 loop spans 19 amino acids. The ends were cut back, 5 bases at V and 0 bases at J, with 23 bases in the middle. CDR1 SGHTA and CDR2 FQGTGA come from the germline V gene. The CDR3 DNA reads as TGTGCCAGCAGCCTCTTATGCGGGGTGACGACTACCTCTGGAAACACCATATATTTT. This codes for CASSLLCGVTTTSGNTIYF.

The chain joins TRBV4-1 to TRBJ1-1; 7 nucleotides line up with TRBD1. J gave up 9 bases and V 4 bases, and 11 bases lay outside the gene matches. Germline lookup yields CDR1 MGHRA and CDR2 YSYEKL. The CDR3 covers 14 residues. The CDR3 reads CASSPYLEGAKAFF. CDR3 bases: TGCGCCAGCAGCCCATACCTAGAGGGGGCGAAAGCTTTCTTT.

The genes are TRBV7-9 and TRBJ1-4, with a possible D match to TRBD1 (5 bases). Germline CDR1 reads SEHNR; CDR2 reads FQNEAQ (reference sequence). V lost 5 bases and J 0 bases, leaving 13 bases between the germline ends. This CDR3 spans 16 amino acids. The CDR3 is CASSLRQRTTNEKLFF. CDR3 nucleotides: TGTGCCAGCAGCCTAAGACAGCGAACAACTAATGAAAAACTGTTTTTT. Complete variable domain (other parts from reference TRBV7-9 and TRBJ1-4): DTGVSQNPRHKITKRGQNVTFRCDPISEHNRLYWYRQTLGQGPEFLTYFQNEAQLEKSRLLSDRFSAERPKGSFSTLEIQRTEQGDSAMYLCASSLRQRTTNEKLFFGSGTQLSVL.

J is TRBJ2-3 and V is TRBV5-6; TRBD2 agrees at 11 bases. The germline gives CDR1 SGHDT, CDR2 YYEEEE. This CDR3 has 14 amino acids. Germline trimming cut 1 base from V and 7 bases from J; bases unmatched to any gene: 2. The CDR3 loop reads CASSLTSGGYTQYF. The CDR3, as DNA: TGTGCCAGCAGCTTGACTAGCGGGGGCTATACGCAGTATTTT.

The chain links TRBV15 to TRBJ2-1; 9 bases line up with TRBD2. The CDR3 loop spans 14 amino acids. Germline CDR1 LNHNV, CDR2 YYDKDF (reference sequence). The junction had 7 bases not matched to a gene; V was cut back by 9 bases and J by 4 bases. The CDR3 loop reads CATVETSGYNEQFF. DNA of the CDR3: TGTGCCACTGTTGAGACTAGCGGATACAATGAGCAGTTCTTC.

The rearrangement joins TRBV18 to TRBJ1-4; D remains ambiguous. The CDR3 length is 16 residues. V was pared by 6 bases and J by 6 bases, with 20 bases between. Germline V lookup: CDR1 KGHSH, CDR2 LQKENI. CDR3 sequence (DNA): TGTGCCAGCTCGCTGCTACAGCGGGAGAGGGATGAAAAACTGTTTTTT. Its protein is CASSLLQRERDEKLFF.

V gene TRBV7-9 combines with J gene TRBJ2-6; D remains unclear. The CDR3 length is 15 residues. The germline CDR1 and CDR2 sequences are SEHNR and FQNEAQ (reference sequence). The ends were cut back, 5 bases at V and 0 bases at J, with 8 bases in the middle. CDR3 protein: CASSPKSSGANVLTF. As DNA, the CDR3 is TGTGCCAGCAGCCCTAAAAGCTCTGGGGCCAACGTCCTGACTTTC.

This chain joins TRBV7-9 and TRBJ2-7; 11 bases match TRBD2. The J segment lost 2 bases and the V segment lost 4 bases, leaving 4 bases of the junction unmatched. Germline V gene lookup returns CDR1 SEHNR and CDR2 FQNEAQ (reference sequence). CDR3 length equals 15 residues. CDR3 protein: CASSYLAGGPYEQYF. CDR3 in DNA: TGTGCCAGCAGCTATCTAGCGGGGGGCCCCTACGAGCAGTACTTC. The variable domain in full, completed from reference TRBV7-9 and TRBJ2-7, reads DTGVSQNPRHKITKRGQNVTFRCDPISEHNRLYWYRQTLGQGPEFLTYFQNEAQLEKSRLLSDRFSAERPKGSFSTLEIQRTEQGDSAMYLCASSYLAGGPYEQYFGPGTRLTVT.

The chain carries TRBV5-4 and TRBJ2-7; D may be TRBD1 (5 bases). The V gene's germline CDR1 is SGHNT and CDR2 YYREEE (reference sequence). With 3 bases removed from V and 5 bases from J, the gap between germline ends came to 9 bases. This CDR3 region has 12 residues. CDR3 region: CASSSRENEQYF. In DNA form, the CDR3 reads TGTGCCAGCAGCTCCAGGGAAAACGAGCAGTACTTC. Full variable domain (rest looked up from reference TRBV5-4 and TRBJ2-7): ETGVTQSPTHLIKTRGQQVTLRCSSQSGHNTVSWYQQALGQGPQFIFQYYREEENGRGNFPPRFSGLQFPNYSSELNVNALELDDSALYLCASSSRENEQYFGPGTRLTVT.